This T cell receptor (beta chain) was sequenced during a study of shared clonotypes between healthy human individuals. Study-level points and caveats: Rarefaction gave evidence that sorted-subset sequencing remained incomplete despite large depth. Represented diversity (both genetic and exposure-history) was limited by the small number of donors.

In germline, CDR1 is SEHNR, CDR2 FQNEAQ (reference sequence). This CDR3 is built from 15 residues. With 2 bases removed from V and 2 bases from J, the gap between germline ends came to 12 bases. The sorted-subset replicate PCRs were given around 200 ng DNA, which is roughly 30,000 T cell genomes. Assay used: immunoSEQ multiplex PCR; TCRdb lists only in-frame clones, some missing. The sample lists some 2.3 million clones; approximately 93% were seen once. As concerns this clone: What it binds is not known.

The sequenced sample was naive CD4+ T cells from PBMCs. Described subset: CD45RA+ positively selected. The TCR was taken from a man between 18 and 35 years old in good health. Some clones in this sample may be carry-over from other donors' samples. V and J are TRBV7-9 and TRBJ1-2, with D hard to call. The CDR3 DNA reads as TGTGCCAGCAGCTTATATGGTAGGGAGAACTATGGCTACACCTTC. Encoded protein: CASSLYGRENYGYTF.